This T cell receptor beta chain appears in the sequencing data of a study of blood T cell repertoires in COVID-19. Study-level information: Samples of COVID-19 (acute and convalescent) were obtained from the United States, Italy and Spain. T cells, B-cell-depleted T cells, or PBMCs supplied cDNA or gDNA.

Original data processing: The assay estimated nucleated cells by amplifying reference gene primers. Here immunoSEQ multiplex PCR was the method, and the copy in TCRdb shows in-frame clones only, minus some. V and J calls and clone size are as listed in that table; D and trimming were resolved from the DNA. The sample lists tens of thousands of clones, more than 65% occurring once. CDR1 is SNHLY and CDR2 is FYNNEI in the germline V gene. The V gene end was trimmed by 7 bases and the J gene end by 5 bases; junction bases not matched to a gene: 11. The CDR3 covers 15 residues. The receptor was derived from a man aged 60 to 75 with acute or convalescent COVID-19. The source material was peripheral blood. This chain uses TRBV2 with TRBJ2-3; 8 bases align to TRBD1. The CDR3 region has the DNA TGTGCCAGCAATCCGACGAGAGGACAGGGAGATACGCAGTATTTT. It translates to CASNPTRGQGDTQYF.